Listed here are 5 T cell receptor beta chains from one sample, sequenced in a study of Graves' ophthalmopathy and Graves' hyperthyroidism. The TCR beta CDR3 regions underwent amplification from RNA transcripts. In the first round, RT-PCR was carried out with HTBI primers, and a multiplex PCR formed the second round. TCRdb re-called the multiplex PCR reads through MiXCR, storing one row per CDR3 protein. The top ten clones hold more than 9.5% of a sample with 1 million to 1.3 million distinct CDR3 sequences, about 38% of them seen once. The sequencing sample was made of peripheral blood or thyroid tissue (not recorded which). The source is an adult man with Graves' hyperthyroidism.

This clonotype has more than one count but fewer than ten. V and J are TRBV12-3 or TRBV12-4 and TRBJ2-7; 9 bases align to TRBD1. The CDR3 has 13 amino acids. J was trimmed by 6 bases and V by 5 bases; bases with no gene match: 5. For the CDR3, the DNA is TGTGCCAGCAGTCGGGAGACAGGGGGCGAGCAGTACTTC. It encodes CASSRETGGEQYF.

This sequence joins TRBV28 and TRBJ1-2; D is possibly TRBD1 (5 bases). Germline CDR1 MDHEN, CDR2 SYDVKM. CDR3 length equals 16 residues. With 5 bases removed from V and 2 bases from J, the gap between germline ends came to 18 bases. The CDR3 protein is CASSPPWGGINYGYTF. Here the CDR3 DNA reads TGTGCCAGCAGTCCCCCCTGGGGCGGGATAAACTATGGCTACACCTTC.

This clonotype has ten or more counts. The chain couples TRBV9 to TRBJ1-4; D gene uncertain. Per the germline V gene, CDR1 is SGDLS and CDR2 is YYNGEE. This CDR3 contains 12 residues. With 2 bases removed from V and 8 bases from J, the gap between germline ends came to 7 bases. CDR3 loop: CASSVTDEKLFF. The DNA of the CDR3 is TGTGCCAGCAGCGTTACCGACGAAAAACTGTTTTTT.

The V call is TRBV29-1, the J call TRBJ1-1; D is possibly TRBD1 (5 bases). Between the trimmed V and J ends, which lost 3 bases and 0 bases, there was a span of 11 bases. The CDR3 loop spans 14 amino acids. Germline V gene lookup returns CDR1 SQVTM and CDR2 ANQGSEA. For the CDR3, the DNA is TGCAGCGTTGAGGGGACCAGAATGAACACTGAAGCTTTCTTT. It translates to CSVEGTRMNTEAFF.

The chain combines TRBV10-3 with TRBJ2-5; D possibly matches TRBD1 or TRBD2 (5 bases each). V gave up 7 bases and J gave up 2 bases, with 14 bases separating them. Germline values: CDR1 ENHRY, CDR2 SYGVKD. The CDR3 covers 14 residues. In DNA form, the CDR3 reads TGTGCCATCACGAGGGCCGGGGCTCAAGAGACCCAGTACTTC. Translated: CAITRAGAQETQYF.